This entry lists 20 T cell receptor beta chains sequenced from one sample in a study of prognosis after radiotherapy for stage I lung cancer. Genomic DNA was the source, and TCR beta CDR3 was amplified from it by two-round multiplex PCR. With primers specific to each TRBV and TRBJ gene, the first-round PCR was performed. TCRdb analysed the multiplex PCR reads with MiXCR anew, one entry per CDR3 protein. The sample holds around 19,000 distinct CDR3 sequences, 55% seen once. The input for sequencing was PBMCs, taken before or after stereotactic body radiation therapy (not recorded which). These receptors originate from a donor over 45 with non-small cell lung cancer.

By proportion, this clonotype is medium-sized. As DNA, the CDR3 is TGTGCCAGCAGCTTAACGTTTACTAGCGGGAGATTCAATGAGCAGTTCTTC. This sequence encodes CASSLTFTSGRFNEQFF. The chain links TRBV7-3 to TRBJ2-1; TRBD2 matches 11 bases. The CDR3 is 17 amino acids. The germline gives CDR1 SGHTA, CDR2 FQGTGA. V was clipped by 0 bases and J by 6 bases; unmatched bases: 7.

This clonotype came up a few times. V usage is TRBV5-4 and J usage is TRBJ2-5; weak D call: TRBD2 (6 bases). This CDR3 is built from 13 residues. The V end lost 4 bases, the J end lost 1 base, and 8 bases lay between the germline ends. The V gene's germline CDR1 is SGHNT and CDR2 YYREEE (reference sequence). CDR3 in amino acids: CASSRDFQETQYF. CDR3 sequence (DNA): TGTGCCAGCAGCAGGGACTTCCAAGAGACCCAGTACTTC.

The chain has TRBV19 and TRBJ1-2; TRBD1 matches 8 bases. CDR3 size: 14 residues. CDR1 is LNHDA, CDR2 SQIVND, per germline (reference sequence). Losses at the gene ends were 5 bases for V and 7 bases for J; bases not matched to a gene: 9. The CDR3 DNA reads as TGTGCCAGTAGTCGACAGGGGTCCACGGGTGGCTACACCTTC. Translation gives CASSRQGSTGGYTF. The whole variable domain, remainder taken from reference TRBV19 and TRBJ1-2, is DGGITQSPKYLFRKEGQNVTLSCEQNLNHDAMYWYRQDPGQGLRLIYYSQIVNDFQKGDIAEGYSVSREKKESFPLTVTSAQKNPTAFYLCASSRQGSTGGYTFGSGTRLTVV.

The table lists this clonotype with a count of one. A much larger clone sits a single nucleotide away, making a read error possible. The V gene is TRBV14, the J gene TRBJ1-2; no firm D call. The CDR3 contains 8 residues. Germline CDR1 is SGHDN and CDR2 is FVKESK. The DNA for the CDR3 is TGTGACGGCAATGGCTACACCTTC. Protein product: CDGNGYTF.

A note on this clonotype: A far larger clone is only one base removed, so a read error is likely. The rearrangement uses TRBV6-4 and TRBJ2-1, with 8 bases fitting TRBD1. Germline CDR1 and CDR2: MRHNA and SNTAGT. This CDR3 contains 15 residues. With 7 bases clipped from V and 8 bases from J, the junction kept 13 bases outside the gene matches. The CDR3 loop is CASIQTGGPADEQFF. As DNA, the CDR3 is TGTGCCAGCATCCAAACAGGGGGTCCTGCTGATGAGCAGTTCTTC.

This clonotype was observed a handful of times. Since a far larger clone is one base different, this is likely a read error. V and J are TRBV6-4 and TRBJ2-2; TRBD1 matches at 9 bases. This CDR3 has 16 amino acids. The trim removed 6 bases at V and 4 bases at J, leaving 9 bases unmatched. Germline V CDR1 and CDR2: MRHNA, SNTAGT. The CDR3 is CASRRGTGIGTGELFF. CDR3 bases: TGTGCCAGCAGGAGGGGGACAGGGATCGGCACCGGGGAGCTGTTTTTT.

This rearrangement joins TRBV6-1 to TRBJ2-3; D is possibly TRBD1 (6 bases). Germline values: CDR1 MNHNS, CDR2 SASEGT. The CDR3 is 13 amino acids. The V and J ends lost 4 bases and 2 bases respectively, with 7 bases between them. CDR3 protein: CASSAGDTDTQYF. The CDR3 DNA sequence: TGTGCCAGCAGTGCAGGGGACACAGATACGCAGTATTTT.

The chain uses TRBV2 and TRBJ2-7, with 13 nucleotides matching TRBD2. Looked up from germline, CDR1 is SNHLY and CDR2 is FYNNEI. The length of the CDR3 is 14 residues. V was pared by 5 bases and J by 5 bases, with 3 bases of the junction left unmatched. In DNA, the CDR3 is TGTGCCAGCAGTCCCGGACTAGCGGGAGACGAGCAGTACTTC. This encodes CASSPGLAGDEQYF.

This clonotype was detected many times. For the CDR3, the DNA is TGTGCCAGCAGTCCGTGGACAGGTGAAGCTTTCTTT. Protein: CASSPWTGEAFF. The V call is TRBV28, the J call TRBJ1-1, with 7 bases lining up with TRBD1. Per germline, CDR1 MDHEN and CDR2 SYDVKM. V lost 5 bases to trimming and J lost 7 bases; unmatched junction nucleotides: 4. CDR3 size: 12 residues.

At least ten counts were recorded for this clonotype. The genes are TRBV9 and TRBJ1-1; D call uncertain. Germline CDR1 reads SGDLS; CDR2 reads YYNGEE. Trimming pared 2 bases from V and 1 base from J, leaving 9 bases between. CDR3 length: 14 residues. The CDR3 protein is CASSVASSNTEAFF. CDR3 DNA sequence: TGTGCCAGCAGCGTGGCCAGTTCGAACACTGAAGCTTTCTTT.

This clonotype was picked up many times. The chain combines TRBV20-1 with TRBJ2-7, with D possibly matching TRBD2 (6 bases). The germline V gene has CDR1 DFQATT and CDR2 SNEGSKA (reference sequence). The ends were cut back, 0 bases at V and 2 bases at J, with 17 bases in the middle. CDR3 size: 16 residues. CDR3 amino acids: CSARDRKREAPYEQYF. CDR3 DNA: TGCAGTGCTAGAGATCGTAAGAGGGAGGCCCCCTACGAGCAGTACTTC.

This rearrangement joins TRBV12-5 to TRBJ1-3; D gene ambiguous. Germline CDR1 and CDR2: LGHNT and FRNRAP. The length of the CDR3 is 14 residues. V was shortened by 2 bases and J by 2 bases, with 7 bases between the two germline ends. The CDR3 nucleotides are TGTGCTAGTGGTTTGTATGGGGCTGGAAACACCATATATTTT. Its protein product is CASGLYGAGNTIYF. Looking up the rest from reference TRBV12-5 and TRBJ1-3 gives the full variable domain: DARVTQTPRHKVTEMGQEVTMRCQPILGHNTVFWYRQTMMQGLELLAYFRNRAPLDDSGMPKDRFSAEMPDATLATLKIQPSEPRDSAVYFCASGLYGAGNTIYFGEGSWLTVV.

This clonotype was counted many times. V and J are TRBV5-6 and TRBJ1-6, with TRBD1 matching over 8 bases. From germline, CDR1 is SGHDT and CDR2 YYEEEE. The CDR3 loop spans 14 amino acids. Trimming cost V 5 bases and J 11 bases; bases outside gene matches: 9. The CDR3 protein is CASRRQGNSTPLHF. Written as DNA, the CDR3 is TGTGCCAGCAGGAGACAGGGGAATAGCACACCCCTCCACTTT.

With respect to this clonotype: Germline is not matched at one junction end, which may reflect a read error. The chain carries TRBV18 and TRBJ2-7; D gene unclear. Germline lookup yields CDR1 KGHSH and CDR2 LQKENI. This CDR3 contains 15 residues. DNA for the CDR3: TGTGCCAGCTCACCACCGGCAGGTGGCACTTACGAGCAGCACTTC. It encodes CASSPPAGGTYEQHF.

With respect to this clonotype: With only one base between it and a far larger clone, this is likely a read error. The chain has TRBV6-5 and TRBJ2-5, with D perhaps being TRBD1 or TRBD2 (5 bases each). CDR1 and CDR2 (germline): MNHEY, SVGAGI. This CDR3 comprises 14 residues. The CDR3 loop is CSSSWGRRQETQYF. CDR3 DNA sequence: TGTTCCAGCAGCTGGGGACGGCGCCAAGAGACCCAGTACTTC.

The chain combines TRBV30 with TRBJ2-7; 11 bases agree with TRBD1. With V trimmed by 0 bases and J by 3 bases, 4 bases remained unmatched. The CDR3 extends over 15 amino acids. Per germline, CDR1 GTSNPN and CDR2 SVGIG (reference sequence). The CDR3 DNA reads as TGTGCCTGGAGTGTACTTGGGACAGGGGGCTACGAGCAGTACTTC. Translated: CAWSVLGTGGYEQYF.

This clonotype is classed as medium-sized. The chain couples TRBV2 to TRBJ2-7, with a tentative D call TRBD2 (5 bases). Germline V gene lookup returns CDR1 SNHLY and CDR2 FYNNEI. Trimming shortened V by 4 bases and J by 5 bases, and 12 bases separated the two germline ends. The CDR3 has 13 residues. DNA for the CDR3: TGTGCCAGCAGTGGTAACACTAGGAACGAGCAGTACTTC. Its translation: CASSGNTRNEQYF.

The CDR3 is CASSLDRVAGVGEQFF. In nucleotides, the CDR3 is TGTGCCAGCAGCTTAGATCGGGTAGCGGGAGTGGGTGAGCAGTTCTTC. The rearrangement uses TRBV11-3 and TRBJ2-1; TRBD2 matches at 9 bases. V dropped 0 bases and J dropped 9; count of bases not matched to a gene: 9. Germline V gives CDR1 SGHNT, CDR2 YENEEA. CDR3 length: 16 residues.

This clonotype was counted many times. The CDR3 is CASSSIAGRHTDTQYF. The CDR3 nucleotides are TGTGCCAGCAGCTCAATAGCGGGCCGGCACACAGATACGCAGTATTTT. The chain is built from TRBV3-1 and TRBJ2-3; 7 positions agree with TRBD2. Germline CDR1 reads LGHDT; CDR2 reads YNNKEL (reference sequence). After removal of 5 bases from V and 2 bases from J, the junction contained 10 bases not matched to a gene. This CDR3 has 16 residues.

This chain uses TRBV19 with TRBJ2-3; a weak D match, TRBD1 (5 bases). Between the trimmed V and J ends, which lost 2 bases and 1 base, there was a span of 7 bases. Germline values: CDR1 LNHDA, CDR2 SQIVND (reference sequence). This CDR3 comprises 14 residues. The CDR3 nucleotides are TGTGCCAGTAGTATACAGGGTCGCACAGATACGCAGTATTTT. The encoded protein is CASSIQGRTDTQYF.